The text below deals with one TCR beta chain. This table comes from immunoSEQ multiplex PCR, and its TCRdb copy is limited to in-frame clones, with some not included. In the table there are some 1,400,000 clones, 96% of which are singletons. These data belong to a study of shared clonotypes between healthy human individuals. Study details: Two female and a few male donors aged 18 to 49 were enrolled.

The donor cohort consisted entirely of Caucasian adults residing in Nashville, Tennessee. The sample consisted of naive CD4+ T cells sorted from blood. Noted subset: CD45RA+ positively selected. The clonotype originates from a man younger than 40 in good health.

The CDR3: CASSIVYRVANQPQHF. The DNA for the CDR3 is TGTGCCAGTAGTATTGTCTATCGGGTCGCCAATCAGCCCCAGCATTTT. The chain couples TRBV19 to TRBJ1-5; D gene ambiguous. V lost 3 bases to trimming and J lost 3 bases, with 15 bases between them. This CDR3 has 16 amino acids. Germline V gene lookup returns CDR1 LNHDA and CDR2 SQIVND (reference sequence).